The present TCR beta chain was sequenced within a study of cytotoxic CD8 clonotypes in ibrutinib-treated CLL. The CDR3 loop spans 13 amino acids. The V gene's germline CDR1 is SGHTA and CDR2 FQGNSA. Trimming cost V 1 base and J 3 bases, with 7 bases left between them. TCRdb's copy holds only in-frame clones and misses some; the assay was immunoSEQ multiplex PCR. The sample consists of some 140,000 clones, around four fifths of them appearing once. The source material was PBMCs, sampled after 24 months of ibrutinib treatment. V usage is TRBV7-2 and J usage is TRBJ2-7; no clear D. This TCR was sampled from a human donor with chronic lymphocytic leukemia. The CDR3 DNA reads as TGTGCCAGCAGCTTAGTGGCCGGCTACGAGCAGTACTTC. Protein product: CASSLVAGYEQYF.